The 32 T cell receptor beta chains below all came from one sample that was sequenced in a study of cytomegalovirus exposure and HLA in healthy donors. The PCR ran on 60 Vbeta and 13 Jbeta primers. TCRdb's copy holds only in-frame clones and misses some; the assay was immunoSEQ multiplex PCR. The data hold around 160,000 clones, with around 83% observed a single time. The material sequenced was PBMCs. The receptors were sampled from a man aged 45-65 years in good health and CMV-seropositive.

The chain has TRBV5-1 and TRBJ2-1; 9 bases agree with TRBD1. V trimming: 3 bases; J trimming: 3 bases; junction bases outside the gene matches: 4. Germline V gene data show CDR1 as SGHRS and CDR2 as YFSETQ. The CDR3 consists of 15 residues. The DNA of the CDR3 is TGCGCCAGCAGCTCCCCGGGACAGGGCTACAATGAGCAGTTCTTC. Translating gives CASSSPGQGYNEQFF.

The rearrangement joins TRBV28 to TRBJ2-1, with 8 bases identical to TRBD2. V lost 3 bases to trimming and J lost 7 bases; unmatched junction nucleotides: 5. Germline-derived CDR1 and CDR2 are MDHEN and SYDVKM. This CDR3 region has 14 residues. The CDR3 sequence is CASSFTGGGNEQFF. The CDR3 DNA follows: TGTGCCAGCAGTTTCACCGGGGGGGGAAATGAGCAGTTCTTC. Filled out from reference TRBV28 and TRBJ2-1, the complete variable domain reads DVKVTQSSRYLVKRTGEKVFLECVQDMDHENMFWYRQDPGLGLRLIYFSYDVKMKEKGDIPEGYSVSREKKERFSLILESASTNQTSMYLCASSFTGGGNEQFFGPGTRLTVL.

This chain joins TRBV18 and TRBJ2-7; D perhaps matches TRBD2 (6 bases). Per germline, CDR1 KGHSH and CDR2 LQKENI. The CDR3 is made up of 13 amino acids. Trimming took 3 bases from V and 4 from J, leaving 10 bases between them. The CDR3 sequence: CASSPGLMYEQYF. The CDR3 coding sequence is TGTGCCAGCTCACCTGGACTAATGTACGAGCAGTACTTC. Using reference TRBV18 and TRBJ2-7 for the parts outside the CDR3, the full variable domain is NAGVMQNPRHLVRRRGQEARLRCSPMKGHSHVYWYRQLPEEGLKFMVYLQKENIIDESGMPKERFSAEFPKEGPSILRIQQVVRGDSAAYFCASSPGLMYEQYFGPGTRLTVT.

This rearrangement joins TRBV28 to TRBJ2-7; 12 bases agree with TRBD2. Losses at the gene ends were 11 bases for V and 3 bases for J; bases not matched to a gene: 14. This CDR3 region has 16 residues. CDR1 and CDR2 from the germline V gene are MDHEN and SYDVKM. The CDR3 loop is CAPPGLAGLSGYEQYF. The CDR3 coding sequence is TGTGCCCCCCCGGGACTAGCGGGTTTATCGGGCTACGAGCAGTACTTC.

DNA for the CDR3: TGTGCCAGTAGATCGGGGGTATTGGATGAGCAGTTCTTC. Amino acid sequence: CASRSGVLDEQFF. V gene TRBV19 combines with J gene TRBJ2-1; D is perhaps TRBD2 (6 bases). The CDR3 is 13 amino acids. Germline V gives CDR1 LNHDA, CDR2 SQIVND (reference sequence). V was clipped by 6 bases and J by 8 bases, with 14 bases between them.

With respect to this clone: This specimen includes other DNA sequences encoding the same CDR3. The chain joins TRBV7-3 to TRBJ1-1, with 9 bases lining up with TRBD1. Germline CDR1 is SGHTA and CDR2 is FQGTGA. With 4 bases clipped from V and 4 bases from J, the junction kept 1 base outside the gene matches. The CDR3 totals 13 residues. The CDR3 nucleotides are TGTGCCAGCAGCTCGGACAGGGGCACTGAAGCTTTCTTT. This sequence encodes CASSSDRGTEAFF.

The chain has TRBV11-2 and TRBJ2-1, with TRBD1 identical over 8 bases. Germline V gene lookup returns CDR1 SGHAT and CDR2 FQNNGV. CDR3 length: 16 residues. Losses at the gene ends were 5 bases for V and 8 bases for J; bases not matched to a gene: 14. The CDR3 sequence: CASSLIPAEQGDEQFF. As DNA, the CDR3 is TGTGCCAGCAGCCTAATACCCGCCGAACAGGGGGATGAGCAGTTCTTC. Full variable domain (missing parts from reference TRBV11-2 and TRBJ2-1): EAGVAQSPRYKIIEKRQSVAFWCNPISGHATLYWYQQILGQGPKLLIQFQNNGVVDDSQLPKDRFSAERLKGVDSTLKIQPAKLEDSAVYLCASSLIPAEQGDEQFFGPGTRLTVL.

CDR3 DNA: TGCGCCAGCAGCTTGGGACAGACCTCTGGAAACACCATATATTTT. This sequence encodes CASSLGQTSGNTIYF. The chain uses TRBV5-1 and TRBJ1-3; TRBD1 might be the D (5 bases). The CDR3 sequence is 15 residues long. V was clipped by 0 bases and J by 0 bases, with 7 bases between them. The germline CDR1 and CDR2 sequences are SGHRS and YFSETQ. Filled out from reference TRBV5-1 and TRBJ1-3, the complete variable domain reads KAGVTQTPRYLIKTRGQQVTLSCSPISGHRSVSWYQQTPGQGLQFLFEYFSETQRNKGNFPGRFSGRQFSNSRSEMNVSTLELGDSALYLCASSLGQTSGNTIYFGEGSWLTVV.

This clone came up a few times. The V gene is TRBV6-1, the J gene TRBJ2-3; 10 bases are a match to TRBD1. The CDR3 runs to 13 residues. The J segment lost 9 bases and the V segment lost 7 bases, leaving 7 bases of the junction unmatched. Germline V gives CDR1 MNHNS, CDR2 SASEGT. CDR3 bases: TGTGCCAGCATCAGACAGGGGGCAGGCACGCAGTATTTT. It yields the protein CASIRQGAGTQYF.

This chain links TRBV11-2 with TRBJ1-4; 8 nucleotides line up with TRBD1. CDR1 and CDR2 (germline): SGHAT, FQNNGV. The CDR3 sequence is 14 residues long. Unmatched junction bases numbered 6, after V lost 5 bases and J lost 7 bases. CDR3 residues: CASSTGTGREKLFF. CDR3 DNA sequence: TGTGCCAGCAGCACCGGGACAGGCCGTGAAAAACTGTTTTTT. Full variable domain (remainder filled in from reference TRBV11-2 and TRBJ1-4): EAGVAQSPRYKIIEKRQSVAFWCNPISGHATLYWYQQILGQGPKLLIQFQNNGVVDDSQLPKDRFSAERLKGVDSTLKIQPAKLEDSAVYLCASSTGTGREKLFFGSGTQLSVL.

The CDR3 region has the DNA TGTGCCAGCAGCTTGGTTCGGCTAGCGGGGGTCTACAATGAGCAGTTCTTC. Its translation is CASSLVRLAGVYNEQFF. The chain carries TRBV5-4 and TRBJ2-1; 10 bases match TRBD2. The CDR3 length is 17 residues. Germline V gives CDR1 SGHNT, CDR2 YYREEE (reference sequence). V lost 0 bases and J lost 3; bases outside the gene matches: 6.

In this sample, this clone turned up once. DNA of the CDR3: TGTGCCAGTAGTATATTGACAGGGCCAAATCAGCCCCAGCATTTT. It is translated as CASSILTGPNQPQHF. The chain recombines TRBV19 with TRBJ1-5; TRBD1 aligns across 7 bases. Germline CDR1 reads LNHDA; CDR2 reads SQIVND (reference sequence). The CDR3 spans 15 residues. V was clipped by 2 bases and J by 4 bases; unmatched bases: 5.

The gene calls are TRBV7-9 and TRBJ2-3, with TRBD2 matching over 7 bases. This CDR3 contains 15 residues. Unmatched junction bases numbered 10, after V lost 4 bases and J lost 6 bases. Germline CDR1 and CDR2: SEHNR and FQNEAQ (reference sequence). The CDR3: CASSWTSKGTDTQYF. CDR3 nucleotides: TGTGCCAGCAGCTGGACTAGTAAAGGGACCGATACGCAGTATTTT.

V gene TRBV10-1 combines with J gene TRBJ1-1; D is uncertain. CDR3 length: 13 residues. Trimming took off 7 bases at V and 3 bases at J, with 12 bases between the two ends. In germline, CDR1 is WNHNN, CDR2 SYGVQD (reference sequence). In DNA, the CDR3 is TGCGCCAGCACGGAGGGATTGGACACTGAAGCTTTCTTT. Amino acids: CASTEGLDTEAFF.

The chain couples TRBV6-5 to TRBJ1-5; D may be TRBD1 (5 bases). The germline V gene has CDR1 MNHEY and CDR2 SVGAGI. The CDR3 runs 15 residues. Trimming cost V 6 bases and J 2 bases, with 14 bases left between them. The CDR3 protein is CASRASGGGNQPQHF. The CDR3 DNA reads TGTGCCAGCAGAGCCAGTGGGGGGGGCAATCAGCCCCAGCATTTT.

The CDR3 loop reads CASSLAVGGETQYF. DNA for the CDR3: TGTGCCAGCAGCTTAGCTGTCGGGGGAGAGACCCAGTACTTC. The gene calls are TRBV13 and TRBJ2-5, with D perhaps matching TRBD2 (6 bases). The CDR3 spans 14 residues. The ends were cut back, 1 base at V and 4 bases at J, with 10 bases in the middle. Germline CDR1 and CDR2: PRHDT and FYEKMQ (reference sequence).

V and J are TRBV30 and TRBJ2-2, with 11 bases lining up with TRBD2. The germline gives CDR1 GTSNPN, CDR2 SVGIG (reference sequence). J gave up 6 bases and V 2 bases, and 2 bases lay outside the gene matches. The CDR3 consists of 14 residues. The CDR3 is CAWSPLAGAGELFF. The CDR3 DNA reads as TGTGCCTGGAGTCCACTAGCGGGGGCCGGGGAGCTGTTTTTT.

V usage is TRBV27 and J usage is TRBJ1-4; D is undetermined. V lost 3 bases, J lost 0 bases, and 8 bases lay in between. From germline, CDR1 is MNHEY and CDR2 SMNVEV (reference sequence). This CDR3 comprises 15 residues. CDR3 loop: CASSFGGTTNEKLFF. DNA of the CDR3: TGTGCCAGCAGTTTTGGAGGCACAACTAATGAAAAACTGTTTTTT.

The genes are TRBV19 and TRBJ2-7; D may be TRBD2 (5 bases). CDR3 length: 15 residues. Germline V gives CDR1 LNHDA, CDR2 SQIVND (reference sequence). V lost 6 bases and J 1 base, leaving 16 bases between the germline ends. CDR3 residues: CASSQNGRGSYEQYF. The CDR3 DNA follows: TGTGCCAGTAGCCAAAACGGACGGGGATCCTACGAGCAGTACTTC.

V gene TRBV18 combines with J gene TRBJ2-4, with 11 bases aligning to TRBD1. The CDR3 extends over 17 amino acids. The germline gives CDR1 KGHSH, CDR2 LQKENI. V trimming: 0 bases; J trimming: 8 bases; junction bases outside the gene matches: 9. The CDR3 protein is CASSPPYPGTGGDIQYF. The CDR3 region has the DNA TGTGCCAGCTCACCACCTTACCCCGGGACAGGGGGGGACATTCAGTACTTC.

This chain links TRBV21-1 with TRBJ2-7; the table's D call, TRBD2, was not checked against the DNA. TRBV21-1 is a pseudogene segment. The CDR3 length is 19 residues. CDR3 nucleotides: TGTGCCAGCAGCAAAAGTTGGACTAGCGGGAGTACGAGCTCCTACGAGCAGTACTTC. This gives the protein CASSKSWTSGSTSSYEQYF.

The chain has TRBV2 and TRBJ1-1; tentative D call: TRBD1 (5 bases). The V end lost 2 bases, the J end lost 8 bases, and 12 bases lay between the germline ends. The CDR3 totals 13 residues. CDR1 is SNHLY and CDR2 is FYNNEI in the germline V gene. CDR3 nucleotide sequence: TGTGCCAGCAGTGAAAGGGCAGACAGAGAAGCTTTCTTT. Translation gives CASSERADREAFF.

This clone was counted a few times. V gene TRBV5-6 combines with J gene TRBJ2-7; TRBD2 matches 9 bases. The V gene's germline CDR1 is SGHDT and CDR2 YYEEEE. This CDR3 is built from 16 residues. J was trimmed by 5 bases and V by 6 bases; bases with no gene match: 15. The CDR3 region is CASTTLAGGRPDEQYF. The DNA of the CDR3 is TGTGCCAGCACCACGCTGGCGGGGGGGCGGCCTGACGAGCAGTACTTC.

Only one count was recorded for this clone. The chain carries TRBV7-3 and TRBJ1-1; TRBD1 agrees at 8 bases. The CDR3 is 14 amino acids. With V trimmed by 2 bases and J by 6 bases, 5 bases remained unmatched. Germline CDR1 SGHTA, CDR2 FQGTGA. The CDR3, as DNA: TGTGCCAGCAGCTTAGGCAGGGGGCATGCTGAAGCTTTCTTT. Its translation is CASSLGRGHAEAFF.

The V gene is TRBV6-1, the J gene TRBJ2-1, with D maybe TRBD1 (5 bases). Germline CDR1 reads MNHNS; CDR2 reads SASEGT. There are 12 residues in the CDR3. V lost 5 bases and J 9 bases, leaving 11 bases between the germline ends. The CDR3 DNA reads TGTGCCAGCAGTCCAGGGTTTAGTGAGCAGTTCTTC. Protein sequence: CASSPGFSEQFF.

This sequence joins TRBV25-1 and TRBJ1-2; D is unclear. The V end lost 6 bases, the J end lost 5 bases, and 10 bases lay between the germline ends. Looked up from germline, CDR1 is MGHDK and CDR2 is SYGVNS. The CDR3 is made up of 12 amino acids. CDR3 loop: CASSDGGYGYTF. In DNA form, the CDR3 reads TGTGCCAGCAGCGACGGAGGATATGGCTACACCTTC.

The rearrangement links TRBV28 to TRBJ2-7; 9 bases match TRBD1. Germline V lookup: CDR1 MDHEN, CDR2 SYDVKM. The CDR3 covers 15 residues. V lost 4 bases, J lost 0 bases, and 4 bases stayed unmatched. Written as DNA, the CDR3 is TGTGCCAGCAGTTCACGGGACAGGGTCTCCTACGAGCAGTACTTC. This translates into CASSSRDRVSYEQYF.

This sequence joins TRBV18 and TRBJ2-5; D is unclear. Germline CDR1 is KGHSH and CDR2 is LQKENI. V was shortened by 2 bases and J by 4 bases, with 14 bases between the two germline ends. CDR3 length: 15 amino acids. The CDR3 DNA follows: TGTGCCAGCTCACCATACTCGGGTGGCGCAGAGACCCAGTACTTC. Amino acid sequence: CASSPYSGGAETQYF.

The chain recombines TRBV5-6 with TRBJ2-6; D is perhaps TRBD1 (5 bases). Germline V gene data show CDR1 as SGHDT and CDR2 as YYEEEE. The CDR3 covers 14 residues. V dropped 5 bases and J dropped 2 bases, with 8 bases sitting between them. The CDR3 loop is CASSSGTGANVLTF. The CDR3 DNA is TGTGCCAGCAGTTCAGGGACTGGGGCCAACGTCCTGACTTTC.

This clone is a singleton in its sample. The chain employs TRBV19 and TRBJ2-1; no clear D. This CDR3 contains 16 residues. V was trimmed by 5 bases and J by 0 bases, leaving 14 bases between them. In germline, CDR1 is LNHDA, CDR2 SQIVND (reference sequence). CDR3 protein: CASSPFGPSSYNEQFF. CDR3 coding DNA: TGTGCCAGTAGTCCCTTTGGCCCCAGCTCCTACAATGAGCAGTTCTTC. The whole variable domain, remainder taken from reference TRBV19 and TRBJ2-1, is DGGITQSPKYLFRKEGQNVTLSCEQNLNHDAMYWYRQDPGQGLRLIYYSQIVNDFQKGDIAEGYSVSREKKESFPLTVTSAQKNPTAFYLCASSPFGPSSYNEQFFGPGTRLTVL.

The V gene is TRBV28, the J gene TRBJ1-5; D gene uncertain. The CDR3 sequence is 15 residues long. V was shortened by 2 bases and J by 5 bases, with 13 bases between the two germline ends. Germline V gives CDR1 MDHEN, CDR2 SYDVKM. The CDR3 DNA reads as TGTGCCAGCAGTTTACTCGCGGGGATGTATCAGCCCCAGCATTTT. It specifies CASSLLAGMYQPQHF.

The V gene is TRBV28, the J gene TRBJ1-6; a possible D gene is TRBD1 (5 bases). This CDR3 has 16 amino acids. V was shortened by 7 bases and J by 4 bases, with 17 bases between the two germline ends. CDR1 and CDR2 (germline): MDHEN, SYDVKM. DNA for the CDR3: TGTGCCAGCACCTCCATCCGGGGGGAATATAATTCACCCCTCCACTTT. It translates to CASTSIRGEYNSPLHF.